This T cell receptor beta chain was observed in a study of CD8+ T cells in alopecia areata. The study, taken as a whole, reports: Scalp clonality and expanded CD8+ clones among the top 100 showed significant decreases with tofacitinib.

V lost 4 bases, J lost 0 bases, and 10 bases lay in between. Per germline, CDR1 SGHTA and CDR2 FQGNSA. The CDR3 is 16 residues long. This clone was observed a single time. Its antigen is currently unknown. Treatment described: oral pan-JAK inhibitor, 5-10 mg twice daily. Sequencing templates came from extracted RNA that was reverse transcribed into cDNA. Clones were sequenced by immunoSEQ multiplex PCR, and TCRdb holds only the in-frame ones, with some missing. The table shows around 150,000 clones, with around four fifths occurring only once. The sample was CD8+ T cells sorted from blood, taken at week 4, from a patient treated with tofacitinib. The genes are TRBV7-2 and TRBJ1-6; the D gene is possibly TRBD1 (6 bases). This TCR came from a human donor with alopecia areata. The DNA for the CDR3 is TGTGCCAGCAGCTCCCTGGACAGCTCCTATAATTCACCCCTCCACTTT. Translating gives CASSSLDSSYNSPLHF.